A single sample is the source of the 21 T cell receptor beta chains below, sequenced in a study of T cells after posttransplantation cyclophosphamide. Sequencing was performed with immunoSEQ multiplex PCR; in TCRdb, only in-frame clones are kept and a portion is missing. The data contain fewer than 7,000 clones, about three quarters of them singletons. The source material was memory CD4+ T cells sorted from blood. All receptors derive from a woman aged 45-60 years in good health and a related stem cell transplant donor.

V usage is TRBV2 and J usage is TRBJ2-5; 9 positions agree with TRBD1. From germline, CDR1 is SNHLY and CDR2 FYNNEI. This CDR3 has 14 residues. V lost 8 bases and J lost 7; bases outside the gene matches: 11. CDR3 amino acids: CASSNPGQGGTQYF. The CDR3 nucleotides are TGTGCCAGCTCCAATCCGGGACAGGGCGGGACCCAGTACTTC.

This chain connects TRBV15 to TRBJ2-1; TRBD2 might be the D (5 bases). V was clipped by 5 bases and J by 7 bases, with 24 bases between them. CDR1 LNHNV and CDR2 YYDKDF come from the germline V gene (reference sequence). The CDR3 length is 17 residues. Here the CDR3 reads CATSPQQRIALENEQFF. CDR3 in DNA: TGTGCCACCAGCCCACAGCAGAGGATAGCGTTGGAGAATGAGCAGTTCTTC.

This chain connects TRBV19 to TRBJ1-4; D might be TRBD1 (5 bases). Germline CDR1 and CDR2: LNHDA and SQIVND (reference sequence). This CDR3 has 14 residues. The V gene lost 2 bases and the J gene lost 6 bases, with 10 bases spanning the gap. The CDR3 region has the DNA TGTGCCAGTAGTATATGGGGGGACCATGAAAAACTGTTTTTT. Its translation is CASSIWGDHEKLFF.

This clone was observed a single time. This chain joins TRBV28 and TRBJ2-7, with D perhaps TRBD1 (6 bases). V was shortened by 0 bases and J by 0 bases, with 9 bases between the two germline ends. Germline-derived CDR1 and CDR2 are MDHEN and SYDVKM. The CDR3 has 15 residues. The CDR3 loop reads CASSLWWTDSYEQYF. The CDR3, as DNA: TGTGCCAGCAGTTTATGGTGGACAGACTCCTACGAGCAGTACTTC.

This clone has only one observation. The chain joins TRBV7-9 to TRBJ1-1, with D possibly being TRBD1 (5 bases). V was clipped by 1 base and J by 4 bases, with 13 bases between them. Per germline, CDR1 SEHNR and CDR2 FQNEAQ (reference sequence). The CDR3 covers 15 residues. The chain's CDR3 is CASSLEGGGGTEAFF. DNA of the CDR3: TGTGCCAGCAGCTTAGAGGGTGGCGGGGGCACTGAAGCTTTCTTT.

This chain links TRBV30 with TRBJ1-6, with D possibly TRBD1 on 6 matching bases. This CDR3 contains 14 residues. The germline CDR1 and CDR2 sequences are GTSNPN and SVGIG (reference sequence). V was clipped by 5 bases and J by 7 bases, with 15 bases between them. The CDR3 DNA reads as TGTGCCTGGGGGGGCCTAGGGAACAATTCACCCCTCCACTTT. Protein product: CAWGGLGNNSPLHF.

This clone was recorded only once. The gene calls are TRBV5-4 and TRBJ2-2, with D possibly TRBD1 on 5 matching bases. Germline V lookup: CDR1 SGHNT, CDR2 YYREEE (reference sequence). The CDR3 extends over 13 amino acids. V gave up 2 bases and J gave up 6 bases, with 8 bases separating them. The CDR3 sequence: CASSLGAAGELFF. The CDR3 DNA reads TGTGCCAGCAGCTTAGGGGCAGCCGGGGAGCTGTTTTTT.

The chain joins TRBV9 to TRBJ1-2; 8 nucleotides line up with TRBD1. With 3 bases clipped from V and 4 bases from J, the junction kept 11 bases outside the gene matches. Germline V lookup: CDR1 SGDLS, CDR2 YYNGEE. There are 16 residues in the CDR3. The CDR3 nucleotides read TGTGCCAGCAGCGGATTAGAAACAGGGGGGGTCTATGGCTACACCTTC. Translated: CASSGLETGGVYGYTF.

The V call is TRBV7-2, the J call TRBJ2-1; 8 positions match TRBD2. The length of the CDR3 is 16 residues. V was pared by 3 bases and J by 0 bases, with 4 bases of the junction left unmatched. Germline assignment: CDR1 SGHTA and CDR2 FQGNSA. CDR3 bases: TGTGCCAGCAGCTTCCCGGGGGGGAGCTCCTACAATGAGCAGTTCTTC. Encoded protein: CASSFPGGSSYNEQFF.

A single count supports this clone. The CDR3 is CASSLDVGGETQYF. In nucleotides, the CDR3 is TGCGCCAGCAGCTTGGATGTGGGAGGTGAGACCCAGTACTTC. The chain joins TRBV5-1 to TRBJ2-5, with D possibly matching TRBD2 (6 bases). Germline V gene data show CDR1 as SGHRS and CDR2 as YFSETQ. V was trimmed by 0 bases and J by 5 bases, leaving 11 bases between them. This CDR3 is 14 amino acids long.

The chain is built from TRBV29-1 and TRBJ2-7; a possible D gene is TRBD2 (5 bases). V dropped 6 bases and J dropped 6 bases, with 18 bases sitting between them. This CDR3 is 13 amino acids long. Germline V gene lookup returns CDR1 SQVTM and CDR2 ANQGSEA. The CDR3 protein is CSVGQAGGAEQYF. The DNA for the CDR3 is TGCAGCGTCGGCCAGGCTGGAGGAGCCGAGCAGTACTTC.

The chain recombines TRBV10-3 with TRBJ2-3; possible D gene TRBD1, 6 bases. CDR3 length equals 17 residues. Germline V CDR1 and CDR2: ENHRY, SYGVKD. Between the trimmed V and J ends, which lost 0 bases and 0 bases, there was a span of 13 bases. In DNA, the CDR3 is TGTGCCATCAGTGAGTCTCGCAGGGGCGGTAGCACAGATACGCAGTATTTT. Protein: CAISESRRGGSTDTQYF.

This clone was counted only a few times. The chain recombines TRBV7-9 with TRBJ2-7, with TRBD2 identical over 7 bases. The ends lost 0 bases at V and 4 bases at J; junction bases unmatched: 6. This CDR3 has 15 residues. The V gene's germline CDR1 is SEHNR and CDR2 FQNEAQ (reference sequence). CDR3 bases: TGTGCCAGCAGCTTAGCGGGGCTAGCGGTATACGAGCAGTACTTC. It is translated as CASSLAGLAVYEQYF.

This clone was seen only a few times. The V call is TRBV28, the J call TRBJ2-7; 9 nucleotides align to TRBD2. With V trimmed by 7 bases and J by 6 bases, 7 bases remained unmatched. Germline CDR1 reads MDHEN; CDR2 reads SYDVKM. The CDR3 extends over 13 amino acids. CDR3 protein: CASIGGRGREQYF. The DNA of the CDR3 is TGTGCCAGCATTGGCGGGAGGGGCCGCGAGCAGTACTTC.

This clone was seen a single time. The gene calls are TRBV9 and TRBJ1-1; D is undetermined. There are 13 residues in the CDR3. Trimming stripped 4 bases from V and 4 bases from J, with 11 bases between. Germline lookup yields CDR1 SGDLS and CDR2 YYNGEE. The chain's CDR3 is CASSPRVGTEAFF. For the CDR3, the DNA is TGTGCCAGCAGCCCGAGGGTGGGCACTGAAGCTTTCTTT.

This clone appeared a single time. The chain has TRBV2 and TRBJ2-7, with 9 nucleotides matching TRBD1. The CDR3 loop spans 14 amino acids. Germline assignment: CDR1 SNHLY and CDR2 FYNNEI. The V and J ends lost 6 bases and 2 bases, in that order; junction bases with no gene match: 5. The CDR3 sequence is CASSTTGGPYEQYF. The DNA of the CDR3 is TGTGCCAGCAGCACGACAGGGGGACCCTACGAGCAGTACTTC.

The chain links TRBV20-1 to TRBJ2-1; the D is unclear. CDR1 is DFQATT, CDR2 SNEGSKA, per germline (reference sequence). The CDR3 totals 11 residues. The V gene lost 0 bases and the J gene lost 6 bases, with 3 bases spanning the gap. The CDR3 DNA is TGCAGTGCTAGAGATCTCAATGAGCAGTTCTTC. It yields the protein CSARDLNEQFF.

The chain carries TRBV29-1 and TRBJ1-1, with 11 positions matching TRBD1. The CDR3 spans 15 residues. CDR1 is SQVTM, CDR2 ANQGSEA, per germline. After removal of 7 bases from V and 1 base from J, the junction contained 8 bases not matched to a gene. The CDR3 DNA follows: TGCAGCGCCGGCGGGACAGGGGGGAAGAACACTGAAGCTTTCTTT. Translation gives CSAGGTGGKNTEAFF.

The chain recombines TRBV4-2 with TRBJ2-5; 10 bases map to TRBD1. CDR1 and CDR2 from the germline V gene are LGHNA and YNFKEQ. V trimming: 4 bases; J trimming: 3 bases; junction bases outside the gene matches: 5. The CDR3 is 15 amino acids. The DNA of the CDR3 is TGTGCCAGCAGCCGCGGGACAGGGGAAGAAGAGACCCAGTACTTC. Translated: CASSRGTGEEETQYF.

The chain uses TRBV15 and TRBJ2-5; a weak D match, TRBD1 (6 bases). Trimming pared 6 bases from V and 5 bases from J, leaving 13 bases between. The CDR3 consists of 13 residues. In germline, CDR1 is LNHNV, CDR2 YYDKDF (reference sequence). The CDR3 DNA reads TGTGCCACCAGGGACAGCCTTAGGGAGACCCAGTACTTC. Translation gives CATRDSLRETQYF.

CDR3 bases: TGTGCCAGCAGTTTACGGACGGGGGATGAAAAACTGTTTTTT. It specifies CASSLRTGDEKLFF. V usage is TRBV28 and J usage is TRBJ1-4; D is possibly TRBD1 (5 bases). V gave up 2 bases and J gave up 6 bases, with 10 bases separating them. The CDR3 is made up of 14 amino acids. Germline lookup yields CDR1 MDHEN and CDR2 SYDVKM. The full variable domain, completed using reference TRBV28 and TRBJ1-4, is DVKVTQSSRYLVKRTGEKVFLECVQDMDHENMFWYRQDPGLGLRLIYFSYDVKMKEKGDIPEGYSVSREKKERFSLILESASTNQTSMYLCASSLRTGDEKLFFGSGTQLSVL.